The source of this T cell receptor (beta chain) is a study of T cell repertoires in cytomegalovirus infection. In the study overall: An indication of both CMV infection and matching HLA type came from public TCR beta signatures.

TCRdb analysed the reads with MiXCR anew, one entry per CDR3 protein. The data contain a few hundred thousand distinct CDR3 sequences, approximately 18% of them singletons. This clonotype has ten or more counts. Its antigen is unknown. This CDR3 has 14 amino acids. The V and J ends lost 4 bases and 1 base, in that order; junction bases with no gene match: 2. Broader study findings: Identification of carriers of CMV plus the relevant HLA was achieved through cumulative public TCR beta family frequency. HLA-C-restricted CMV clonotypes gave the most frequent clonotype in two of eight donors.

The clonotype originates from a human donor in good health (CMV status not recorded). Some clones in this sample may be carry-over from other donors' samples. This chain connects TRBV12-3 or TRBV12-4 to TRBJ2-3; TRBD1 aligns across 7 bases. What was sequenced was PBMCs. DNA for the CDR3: TGTGCCAGCAGTTATAGGGGGCGCACAGATACGCAGTATTTT. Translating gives CASSYRGRTDTQYF.